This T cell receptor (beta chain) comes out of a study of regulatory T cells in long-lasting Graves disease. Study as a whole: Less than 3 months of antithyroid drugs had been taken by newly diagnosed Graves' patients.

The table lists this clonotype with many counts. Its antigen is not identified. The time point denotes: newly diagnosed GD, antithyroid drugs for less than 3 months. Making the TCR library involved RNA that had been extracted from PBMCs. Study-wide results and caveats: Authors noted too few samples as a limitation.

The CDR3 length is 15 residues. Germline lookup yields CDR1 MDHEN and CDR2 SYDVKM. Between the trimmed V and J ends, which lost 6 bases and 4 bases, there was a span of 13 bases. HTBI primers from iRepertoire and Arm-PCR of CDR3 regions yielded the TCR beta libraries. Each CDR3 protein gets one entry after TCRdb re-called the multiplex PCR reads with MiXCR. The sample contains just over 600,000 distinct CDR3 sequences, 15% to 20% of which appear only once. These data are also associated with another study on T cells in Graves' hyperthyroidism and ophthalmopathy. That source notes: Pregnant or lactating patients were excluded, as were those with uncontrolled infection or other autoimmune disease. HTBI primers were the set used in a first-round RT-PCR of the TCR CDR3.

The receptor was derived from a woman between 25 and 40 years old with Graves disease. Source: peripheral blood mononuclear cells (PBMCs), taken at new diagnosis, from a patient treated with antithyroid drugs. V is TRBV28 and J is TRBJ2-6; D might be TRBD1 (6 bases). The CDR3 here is CASSDPGAGANVLTF. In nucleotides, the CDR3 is TGTGCCAGCAGCGATCCAGGGGCCGGGGCCAACGTCCTGACTTTC.